The TCR beta chain under discussion was sequenced for a study of neurological immune-mediated disorders. General study points: HTLV-1-associated myelopathy ranked highest for TCR clonal expansion and multiple sclerosis lowest, beneath healthy controls.

In this sample, this clonotype turned up many times. Antigen specificity is unknown. Trimming took off 5 bases at V and 8 bases at J, with 18 bases between the two ends. The CDR3 is 15 amino acids. TCRdb used MiXCR to reprocess the 5' RACE reads, holding one entry per CDR3 protein. The sample consists of about 69,000 distinct CDR3 sequences, almost 4% of them appearing once. This clonotype originated in a man aged 25-40 years with multiple sclerosis. The sample consisted of PBMCs. V usage is TRBV12-3 or TRBV12-4 and J usage is TRBJ1-4; no reliable D call. For the CDR3, the DNA is TGTGCCAGCAGTCCCCGGACGCGGCGTGGGGAAAAACTGTTTTTT. Residues: CASSPRTRRGEKLFF.